A single sample is the source of the 25 T cell receptor beta chains below, sequenced in a study of siplizumab effects on memory and regulatory T cells (dated by TCRdb to between 2018 and 2021). Library prep was done by the immunoSEQ multiplex PCR assay. Not all clones reach the TCRdb copy of this immuneACCESS table, which keeps in-frame sequences only. Checked studies attribute under half of the gap to unresolved V genes and leave the rest unexplained. The sample data list about 26,000 clones, and 75% to 85% of these were observed just once. 24% of the sample lies in the top ten. The sample taken for sequencing was memory CD4+ T cells sorted from blood. Sample cell subset or site, as interpreted from the label and publication: unstimulated CD4+ memory T cells. These receptors came from a human donor in good health.

This clone came up a few times. The chain recombines TRBV28 with TRBJ2-7; D is uncertain. The germline gives CDR1 MDHEN, CDR2 SYDVKM. The CDR3 covers 15 residues. V was pared by 5 bases and J by 0 bases, with 14 bases between. Here the CDR3 reads CASSRPRTSSYEQYF. CDR3 bases: TGTGCCAGCAGTCGCCCCCGCACGAGCTCCTACGAGCAGTACTTC.

The CDR3: CASSQGAVAGRLILAKNIQYF. As DNA, the CDR3 is TGCGCCAGCAGCCAAGGAGCGGTCGCAGGCCGTCTCATCCTAGCCAAAAACATTCAGTACTTC. The V call is TRBV4-1, the J call TRBJ2-4; tentatively, D is TRBD2 (5 bases). Germline CDR1 MGHRA, CDR2 YSYEKL. The V end was cut by 1 base, the J end by 0 bases, with 25 bases between. This CDR3 has 21 residues.

The V and J genes are TRBV6-5 and TRBJ1-1; D is unclear. Germline V gene data show CDR1 as MNHEY and CDR2 as SVGAGI. This CDR3 region has 13 residues. V lost 2 bases and J lost 1, with 5 bases in between. The CDR3 sequence: CASSYRGNTEAFF. The CDR3 DNA sequence: TGTGCCAGCAGTTACAGAGGGAACACTGAAGCTTTCTTT.

This chain uses TRBV19 with TRBJ2-5; unclear D gene. Trimming stripped 3 bases from V and 7 bases from J, with 9 bases between. The CDR3 totals 12 residues. Germline assignment: CDR1 LNHDA and CDR2 SQIVND (reference sequence). The CDR3 protein is CASSMGKRTQYF. The CDR3 DNA is TGTGCCAGTAGTATGGGGAAGAGGACCCAGTACTTC. The full variable domain, rest sourced from reference TRBV19 and TRBJ2-5, is DGGITQSPKYLFRKEGQNVTLSCEQNLNHDAMYWYRQDPGQGLRLIYYSQIVNDFQKGDIAEGYSVSREKKESFPLTVTSAQKNPTAFYLCASSMGKRTQYFGPGTRLLVL.

This chain uses TRBV18 with TRBJ1-1; possible D gene TRBD1, 5 bases. The CDR3 has 15 residues. The germline V gene encodes CDR1 KGHSH and CDR2 LQKENI. The V end was cut by 2 bases, the J end by 1 base, with 11 bases between. CDR3 loop: CASSPFGTANTEAFF. The CDR3 DNA sequence: TGTGCCAGCTCACCATTTGGGACCGCGAACACTGAAGCTTTCTTT. Complete variable domain (other parts from reference TRBV18 and TRBJ1-1): NAGVMQNPRHLVRRRGQEARLRCSPMKGHSHVYWYRQLPEEGLKFMVYLQKENIIDESGMPKERFSAEFPKEGPSILRIQQVVRGDSAAYFCASSPFGTANTEAFFGQGTRLTVV.

The chain links TRBV4-3 to TRBJ2-3; 7 nucleotides line up with TRBD1. The CDR3 contains 17 residues. Per germline, CDR1 LGHNA and CDR2 YSLEER. With 0 bases clipped from V and 0 bases from J, the junction kept 6 bases outside the gene matches. The CDR3 loop reads CASSQDPARGSTDTQYF. CDR3 nucleotide sequence: TGCGCCAGCAGCCAAGATCCAGCCAGGGGGAGCACAGATACGCAGTATTTT.

The chain joins TRBV19 to TRBJ1-5; D is unresolved. Germline loops: CDR1 LNHDA, CDR2 SQIVND (reference sequence). Trimming shortened V by 3 bases and J by 6 bases, and 9 bases separated the two germline ends. This CDR3 is 13 amino acids long. CDR3 bases: TGTGCCAGTAGTATGAGCGTGGCTCAGCCCCAGCATTTT. Translated, it gives CASSMSVAQPQHF.

V gene TRBV9 combines with J gene TRBJ1-2; no definite D call. V was clipped by 0 bases and J by 3 bases, with 12 bases between them. Germline-derived CDR1 and CDR2 are SGDLS and YYNGEE. CDR3 length: 15 residues. The CDR3 coding sequence is TGTGCCAGCAGCGTAGTCCCGGGCAACGACTATGGCTACACCTTC. This codes for CASSVVPGNDYGYTF.

The chain is built from TRBV9 and TRBJ2-5; 10 positions match TRBD2. The CDR3 is 17 residues long. V was pared by 2 bases and J by 5 bases, with 12 bases of the junction left unmatched. Germline CDR1 is SGDLS and CDR2 is YYNGEE. CDR3 in amino acids: CASSVRPSGRRLETQYF. The CDR3 bases are TGTGCCAGCAGCGTGAGGCCTAGCGGGAGAAGGCTGGAGACCCAGTACTTC.

The gene calls are TRBV10-3 and TRBJ2-3; 9 nucleotides line up with TRBD2. Losses at the gene ends were 5 bases for V and 10 bases for J; bases not matched to a gene: 16. Germline CDR1 reads ENHRY; CDR2 reads SYGVKD. The CDR3 is 16 residues long. Here the CDR3 reads CAISMNIAGDFGAQYF. CDR3 in DNA: TGTGCCATCAGTATGAATATAGCGGGAGACTTTGGGGCGCAGTATTTT.

V and J are TRBV5-1 and TRBJ2-1; D is unclear. The V gene's germline CDR1 is SGHRS and CDR2 YFSETQ. The CDR3 is made up of 11 amino acids. Deletions cut 2 bases from V and 9 bases from J, with 6 bases between. CDR3 sequence reads: CASSLTTEQFF. CDR3 in DNA: TGCGCCAGCAGCTTAACTACTGAGCAGTTCTTC.

This sequence joins TRBV19 and TRBJ2-1; tentative D call: TRBD2 (6 bases). With 2 bases removed from V and 4 bases from J, the gap between germline ends came to 12 bases. Germline-derived CDR1 and CDR2 are LNHDA and SQIVND (reference sequence). CDR3 length: 15 amino acids. The CDR3 reads CASSITGELYNEQFF. CDR3 nucleotides: TGTGCCAGTAGTATAACGGGGGAACTGTACAATGAGCAGTTCTTC.

The rearrangement uses TRBV10-3 and TRBJ2-4, with 9 positions matching TRBD1. Trimming removed 6 bases from V and 7 bases from J; junction bases left unmatched: 7. CDR3 length: 14 residues. Germline V lookup: CDR1 ENHRY, CDR2 SYGVKD. The CDR3 sequence is CAISAPGQGNIQYF. The CDR3 bases are TGTGCCATCAGCGCCCCCGGACAGGGGAACATTCAGTACTTC.

This clone was observed once. The V and J genes are TRBV5-1 and TRBJ1-1; no clear D. Germline lookup yields CDR1 SGHRS and CDR2 YFSETQ. V was shortened by 0 bases and J by 0 bases, with 6 bases between the two germline ends. This CDR3 comprises 14 residues. The CDR3 is CASSLVGMNTEAFF. The CDR3 DNA sequence: TGCGCCAGCAGCTTGGTAGGGATGAACACTGAAGCTTTCTTT.

The chain employs TRBV30 and TRBJ2-3, with 9 positions matching TRBD2. Per the germline V gene, CDR1 is GTSNPN and CDR2 is SVGIG (reference sequence). The trim removed 0 bases at V and 0 bases at J, leaving 4 bases unmatched. This CDR3 has 16 amino acids. This CDR3 reads CAWSVGLAGSTDTQYF. The CDR3 nucleotides read TGTGCCTGGAGTGTAGGCCTAGCGGGAAGCACAGATACGCAGTATTTT.

V and J are TRBV5-1 and TRBJ2-7; tentatively, D is TRBD1 (7 bases). The CDR3 is 14 amino acids. With 5 bases removed from V and 2 bases from J, the gap between germline ends came to 14 bases. Germline V gene sequence: CDR1 SGHRS, CDR2 YFSETQ. CDR3 in DNA: TGCGCCAGCAGAACCGACAGGGAGGCCTACGAGCAGTACTTC. Protein: CASRTDREAYEQYF.

The CDR3 sequence is CASSSARTQYF. CDR3 DNA sequence: TGTGCCAGCAGCTCGGCTCGTACGCAGTATTTT. The gene calls are TRBV5-8 and TRBJ2-3, with D unresolved. Germline V CDR1 and CDR2: SGHTS, YDEGEE. With 3 bases removed from V and 8 bases from J, the gap between germline ends came to 7 bases. CDR3 length: 11 amino acids.

This clone showed up just a few times. The chain uses TRBV7-2 and TRBJ1-1; possibly TRBD1 for D (6 bases). CDR1 and CDR2 from the germline V gene are SGHTA and FQGNSA. The length of the CDR3 is 14 residues. V lost 6 bases to trimming and J lost 1 base, with 12 bases between them. DNA of the CDR3: TGTGCCAGCAGGGCACAGGGCAGGAACACTGAAGCTTTCTTT. Translating gives CASRAQGRNTEAFF.

The rearrangement joins TRBV5-1 to TRBJ2-7, with D possibly being TRBD2 (5 bases). The CDR3 totals 13 residues. Germline V gene data show CDR1 as SGHRS and CDR2 as YFSETQ. V shed 4 bases and J shed 4 bases, with 12 bases lying between them. CDR3 loop: CASSPSPGYEQYF. CDR3 in DNA: TGCGCCAGCAGCCCCTCCCCGGGATACGAGCAGTACTTC.

The sample holds one count of this clone. V and J are TRBV2 and TRBJ2-7; D is possibly TRBD1 (5 bases). CDR1 is SNHLY, CDR2 FYNNEI, per germline. The CDR3 extends over 15 amino acids. V was clipped by 5 bases and J by 2 bases, with 16 bases between them. This CDR3 reads CASSQGQGRAYEQYF. CDR3 in DNA: TGTGCCAGCAGTCAGGGCCAGGGAAGGGCCTACGAGCAGTACTTC.

The V gene is TRBV29-1, the J gene TRBJ2-3; 11 bases match TRBD2. The V gene end was trimmed by 4 bases and the J gene end by 3 bases; junction bases not matched to a gene: 3. The CDR3 is 14 amino acids. The V gene's germline CDR1 is SQVTM and CDR2 ANQGSEA. Written as DNA, the CDR3 is TGCAGCGTTGGCACTAGCGGGAGAACAGATACGCAGTATTTT. As protein: CSVGTSGRTDTQYF.

V usage is TRBV5-6 and J usage is TRBJ2-7; 16 bases map to TRBD2. Germline loops: CDR1 SGHDT, CDR2 YYEEEE. V lost 4 bases and J lost 5; bases outside the gene matches: 12. CDR3 size: 18 residues. The CDR3 bases are TGTGCCAGCAGCCGAAACAGGGGACTAGCGGGAGGGCCGGACGAGCAGTACTTC. It codes for CASSRNRGLAGGPDEQYF.

The chain combines TRBV19 with TRBJ2-4, with TRBD1 matching over 9 bases. From germline, CDR1 is LNHDA and CDR2 SQIVND (reference sequence). Trimming at V came to 6 bases and at J to 8 bases, leaving 14 bases not matched to a gene. The CDR3 is 16 residues long. Here the CDR3 DNA reads TGTGCCAGTAGCCTGAAGCCCGGGACAGGGAAGCACATTCAGTACTTC. It translates to CASSLKPGTGKHIQYF.

The CDR3 sequence: CASSGTGRVTEAFF. In DNA form, the CDR3 reads TGCGCCAGCAGCGGAACAGGGCGTGTCACTGAAGCTTTCTTT. V and J are TRBV5-1 and TRBJ1-1; D possibly corresponds to TRBD1 (6 bases). Trimming stripped 4 bases from V and 4 bases from J, with 14 bases between. The CDR3 sequence is 14 residues long. Looked up from germline, CDR1 is SGHRS and CDR2 is YFSETQ.

The count of this clone is one. The gene calls are TRBV6-5 and TRBJ2-3; D perhaps matches TRBD2 (6 bases). Germline assignment: CDR1 MNHEY and CDR2 SVGAGI. The CDR3 extends over 16 amino acids. Trimming removed 4 bases at V and 6 bases at J, with 20 bases between. DNA of the CDR3: TGTGCCAGCAGTTTTAGCGGAGGAGGGGACGGGGATACGCAGTATTTT. Protein: CASSFSGGGDGDTQYF.